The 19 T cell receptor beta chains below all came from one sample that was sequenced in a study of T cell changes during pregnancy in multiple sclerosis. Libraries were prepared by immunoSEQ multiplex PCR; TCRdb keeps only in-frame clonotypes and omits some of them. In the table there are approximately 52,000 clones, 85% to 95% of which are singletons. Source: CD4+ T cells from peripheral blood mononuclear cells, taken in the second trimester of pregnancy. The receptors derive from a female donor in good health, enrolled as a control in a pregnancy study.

CDR3 in amino acids: CASSSDRNTEAFF. The CDR3 region has the DNA TGTGCCAGCAGCTCGGACAGGAACACTGAAGCTTTCTTT. J is TRBJ1-1 and V is TRBV7-9; weak D call: TRBD1 (6 bases). In germline, CDR1 is SEHNR, CDR2 FQNEAQ (reference sequence). Deletions cut 4 bases from V and 1 base from J, with 7 bases between. The CDR3 covers 13 residues.

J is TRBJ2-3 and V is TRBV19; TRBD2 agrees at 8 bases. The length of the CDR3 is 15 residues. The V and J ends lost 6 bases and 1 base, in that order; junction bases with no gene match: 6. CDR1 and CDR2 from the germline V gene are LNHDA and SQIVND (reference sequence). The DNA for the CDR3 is TGTGCCAGTAGAGAGGCGGGAGGACGCACAGATACGCAGTATTTT. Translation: CASREAGGRTDTQYF.

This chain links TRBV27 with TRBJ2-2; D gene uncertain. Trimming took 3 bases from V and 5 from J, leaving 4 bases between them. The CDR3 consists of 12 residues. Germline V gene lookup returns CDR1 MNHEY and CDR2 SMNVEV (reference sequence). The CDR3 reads CASSFLTGELFF. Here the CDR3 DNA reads TGTGCCAGCAGTTTCTTAACCGGGGAGCTGTTTTTT.

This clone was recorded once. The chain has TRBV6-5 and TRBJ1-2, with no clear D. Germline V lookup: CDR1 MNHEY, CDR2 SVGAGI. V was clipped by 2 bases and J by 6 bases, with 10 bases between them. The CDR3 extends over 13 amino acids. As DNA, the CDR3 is TGTGCCAGCAGTTACGGCGGAGAGAATGGCTACACCTTC. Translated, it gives CASSYGGENGYTF.

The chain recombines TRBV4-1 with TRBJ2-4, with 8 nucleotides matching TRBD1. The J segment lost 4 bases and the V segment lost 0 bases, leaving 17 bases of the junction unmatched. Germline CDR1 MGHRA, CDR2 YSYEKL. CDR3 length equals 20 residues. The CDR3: CASSQDRGTGGLRAKNIQYF. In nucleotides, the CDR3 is TGCGCCAGCAGCCAAGATCGAGGGACAGGAGGCCTCAGGGCAAAAAACATTCAGTACTTC.

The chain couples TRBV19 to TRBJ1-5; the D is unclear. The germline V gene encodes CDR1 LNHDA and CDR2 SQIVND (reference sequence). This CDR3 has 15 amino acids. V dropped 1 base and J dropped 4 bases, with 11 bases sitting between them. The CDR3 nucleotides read TGTGCCAGTAGTATAGCCGGCAGGCTAAATCAGCCCCAGCATTTT. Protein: CASSIAGRLNQPQHF.

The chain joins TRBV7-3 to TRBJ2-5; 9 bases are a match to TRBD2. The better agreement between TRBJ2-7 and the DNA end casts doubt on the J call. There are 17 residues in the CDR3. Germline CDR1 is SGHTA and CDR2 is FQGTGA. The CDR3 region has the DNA TGTGCCAGCAGCTTCCCAACCGGACTAGCGCAAACCTACGAGCAGTACTTC. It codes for CASSFPTGLAQTYEQYF.

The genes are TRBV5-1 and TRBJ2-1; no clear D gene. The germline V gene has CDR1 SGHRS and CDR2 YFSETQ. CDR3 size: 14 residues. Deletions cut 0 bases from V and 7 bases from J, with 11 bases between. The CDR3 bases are TGCGCCAGCAGCTTGGATCCTAGTAGTAATGAGCAGTTCTTC. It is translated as CASSLDPSSNEQFF.

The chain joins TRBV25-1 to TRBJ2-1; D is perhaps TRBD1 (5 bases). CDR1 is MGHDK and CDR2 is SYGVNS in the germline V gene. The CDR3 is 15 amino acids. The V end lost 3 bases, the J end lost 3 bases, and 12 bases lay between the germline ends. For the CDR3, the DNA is TGTGCCAGCAGTGAGCAGGGCCAGTTCTACAATGAGCAGTTCTTC. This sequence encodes CASSEQGQFYNEQFF.

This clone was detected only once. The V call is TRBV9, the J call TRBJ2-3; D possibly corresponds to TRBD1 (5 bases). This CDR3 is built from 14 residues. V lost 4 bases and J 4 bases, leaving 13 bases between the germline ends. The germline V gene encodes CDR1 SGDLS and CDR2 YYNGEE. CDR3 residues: CASSSQGGADTQYF. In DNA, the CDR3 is TGTGCCAGCAGCTCTCAGGGTGGGGCAGATACGCAGTATTTT. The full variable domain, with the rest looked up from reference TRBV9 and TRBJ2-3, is DSGVTQTPKHLITATGQRVTLRCSPRSGDLSVYWYQQSLDQGLQFLIQYYNGEERAKGNILERFSAQQFPDLHSELNLSSLELGDSALYFCASSSQGGADTQYFGPGTRLTVL.

The CDR3 is CASSQAPLAGGRHEQYF. The DNA of the CDR3 is TGCGCCAGCAGCCAAGCTCCACTAGCGGGAGGACGTCACGAGCAGTACTTC. This chain connects TRBV4-1 to TRBJ2-7, with 12 bases aligning to TRBD2. Trimming removed 1 base from V and 5 bases from J; junction bases left unmatched: 9. CDR3 length: 17 amino acids. Germline V CDR1 and CDR2: MGHRA, YSYEKL.

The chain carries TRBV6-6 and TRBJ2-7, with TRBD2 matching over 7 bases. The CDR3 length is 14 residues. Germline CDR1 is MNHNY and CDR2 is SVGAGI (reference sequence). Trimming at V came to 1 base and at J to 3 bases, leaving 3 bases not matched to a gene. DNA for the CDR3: TGTGCCAGCAGTTACTTGCGGGAGAGCTACGAGCAGTACTTC. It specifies CASSYLRESYEQYF.

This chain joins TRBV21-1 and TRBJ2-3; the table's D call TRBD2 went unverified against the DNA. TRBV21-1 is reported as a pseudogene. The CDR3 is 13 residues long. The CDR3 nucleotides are TGTGCCAGCAGCAAAGCAGCGGGAGATACGCAGTATTTT. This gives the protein CASSKAAGDTQYF.

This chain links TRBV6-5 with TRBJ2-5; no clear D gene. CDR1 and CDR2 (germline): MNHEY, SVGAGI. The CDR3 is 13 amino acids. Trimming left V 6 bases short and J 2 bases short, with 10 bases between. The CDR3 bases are TGTGCCAGCAGCCCCTACAGTCAAGAGACCCAGTACTTC. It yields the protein CASSPYSQETQYF.

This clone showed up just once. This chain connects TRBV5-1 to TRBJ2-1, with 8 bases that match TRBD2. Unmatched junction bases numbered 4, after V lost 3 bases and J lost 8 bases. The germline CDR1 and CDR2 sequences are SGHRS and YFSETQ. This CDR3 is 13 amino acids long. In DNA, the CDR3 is TGCGCCAGCAGCTCGGGACTAGACTATGAGCAGTTCTTC. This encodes CASSSGLDYEQFF.

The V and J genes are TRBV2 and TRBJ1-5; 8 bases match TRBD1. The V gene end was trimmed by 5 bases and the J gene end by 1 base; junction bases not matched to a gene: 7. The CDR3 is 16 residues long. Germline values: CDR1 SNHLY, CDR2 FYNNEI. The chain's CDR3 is CASSMTGAGSNQPQHF. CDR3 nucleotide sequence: TGTGCCAGCAGTATGACAGGGGCTGGAAGCAATCAGCCCCAGCATTTT.

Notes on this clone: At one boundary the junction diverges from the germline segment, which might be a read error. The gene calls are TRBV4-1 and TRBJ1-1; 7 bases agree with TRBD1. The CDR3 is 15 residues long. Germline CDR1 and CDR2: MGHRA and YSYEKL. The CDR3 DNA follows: TGCGCCAGCAGCCAAGATTCGACCACCGGGACAGAAGATTTCTTT. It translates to CASSQDSTTGTEDFF.

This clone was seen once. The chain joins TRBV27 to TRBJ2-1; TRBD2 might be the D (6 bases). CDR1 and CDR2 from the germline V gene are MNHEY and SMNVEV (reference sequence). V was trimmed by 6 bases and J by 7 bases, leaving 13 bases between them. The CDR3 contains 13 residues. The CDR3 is CASSFRAGNEQFF. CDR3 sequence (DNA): TGTGCCAGCAGCTTCCGCGCGGGGAATGAGCAGTTCTTC.

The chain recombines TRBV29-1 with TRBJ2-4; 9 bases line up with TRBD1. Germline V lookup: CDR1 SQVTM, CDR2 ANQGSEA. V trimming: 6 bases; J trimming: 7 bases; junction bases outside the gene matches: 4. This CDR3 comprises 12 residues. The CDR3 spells CSVRDRENIQYF. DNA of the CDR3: TGCAGCGTCCGGGACAGGGAGAACATTCAGTACTTC.